The 17 T cell receptor beta chains listed next were all sequenced from one sample in a study of CD8 T cells in ankylosing spondylitis. Study outcomes and limitations: Ankylosing spondylitis blood appeared to be characterized by a TCR beta motif of roughly eight highly homologous variants.

Their antigens are not known. Using its own MiXCR run on the 5' RACE reads, TCRdb lists one record per CDR3 protein. Here the sample spans roughly 470,000 distinct CDR3 sequences, roughly 26% being singletons. The sequencing input was blood, either unsorted or a sorted T cell fraction (not recorded which). The source is a male donor with ankylosing spondylitis.

This clonotype was seen a few times. The chain combines TRBV4-2 with TRBJ2-7; D might be TRBD1 (6 bases). Per the germline V gene, CDR1 is LGHNA and CDR2 is YNFKEQ. This CDR3 contains 19 residues. V lost 4 bases, J lost 0 bases, and 25 bases lay in between. CDR3 bases: TGTGCCAGCAGCCCGGACAGCAATCTTTGGCGGGCCCACTCCTACGAGCAGTACTTC. This codes for CASSPDSNLWRAHSYEQYF.

This clonotype has a handful of counts. This rearrangement joins TRBV20-1 to TRBJ2-2; maybe TRBD1 (5 bases). The CDR3 has 13 residues. CDR1 is DFQATT, CDR2 SNEGSKA, per germline (reference sequence). V lost 0 bases and J 5 bases, leaving 7 bases between the germline ends. CDR3 protein: CSARDQGTGELFF. The DNA for the CDR3 is TGCAGTGCTAGAGACCAGGGTACCGGGGAGCTGTTTTTT.

The chain carries TRBV2 and TRBJ2-3; D unclear. CDR1 is SNHLY and CDR2 is FYNNEI in the germline V gene. Trimming shortened V by 3 bases and J by 9 bases, and 10 bases separated the two germline ends. The CDR3 is 12 residues long. CDR3 sequence (DNA): TGTGCCAGCAGTGAGCCGCCCCAGACGCAGTATTTT. This sequence encodes CASSEPPQTQYF.

This chain links TRBV14 with TRBJ2-1; TRBD1 matches at 7 bases. V was clipped by 5 bases and J by 8 bases; unmatched bases: 12. The CDR3 sequence is 15 residues long. CDR1 and CDR2 from the germline V gene are SGHDN and FVKESK. CDR3 region: CASSLGQSISDEQFF. CDR3 sequence (DNA): TGTGCCAGCAGCTTGGGACAGTCGATTTCGGATGAGCAGTTCTTC.

This clonotype was found a few times. J is TRBJ2-5 and V is TRBV28, with D possibly matching TRBD1 (6 bases). V was trimmed by 7 bases and J by 3 bases, leaving 9 bases between them. From germline, CDR1 is MDHEN and CDR2 SYDVKM. The CDR3 is made up of 12 amino acids. DNA of the CDR3: TGTGCCAGCACAACAGGGAAAGAGACCCAGTACTTC. As protein: CASTTGKETQYF. Full variable domain (missing parts from reference TRBV28 and TRBJ2-5): DVKVTQSSRYLVKRTGEKVFLECVQDMDHENMFWYRQDPGLGLRLIYFSYDVKMKEKGDIPEGYSVSREKKERFSLILESASTNQTSMYLCASTTGKETQYFGPGTRLLVL.

The rearrangement links TRBV25-1 to TRBJ2-3, with D possibly being TRBD2 (5 bases). CDR3 length: 11 amino acids. Germline-derived CDR1 and CDR2 are MGHDK and SYGVNS. The V and J ends lost 9 bases and 5 bases respectively, with 9 bases between them. CDR3: CASWSGDTQYF. The CDR3 nucleotides read TGTGCCAGTTGGAGCGGAGATACGCAGTATTTT.

The chain is built from TRBV5-5 and TRBJ1-4, with D uncertain. CDR3 length: 15 residues. Germline V gives CDR1 SGHKS, CDR2 YYEKEE (reference sequence). The V and J ends lost 4 bases and 3 bases respectively, with 13 bases between them. The CDR3 bases are TGTGCCAGCAGCGTGCCAAAAGAGGCTAATGAAAAACTGTTTTTT. It codes for CASSVPKEANEKLFF.

The CDR3 reads CASSQGSRERGAFF. The CDR3 DNA is TGTGCCAGCAGCCAGGGTTCCAGGGAAAGGGGAGCTTTCTTT. This chain connects TRBV14 to TRBJ1-1, with a tentative D call TRBD1 (5 bases). CDR1 and CDR2 from the germline V gene are SGHDN and FVKESK. V shed 3 bases and J shed 10 bases, with 18 bases lying between them. The CDR3 has 14 residues.

The chain is built from TRBV24-1 and TRBJ1-1; 7 bases match TRBD1. Germline assignment: CDR1 KGHDR and CDR2 SFDVKD. Trimming at V came to 8 bases and at J to 4 bases, leaving 6 bases not matched to a gene. CDR3 size: 13 residues. The CDR3 region is CATISRGGTEAFF. The CDR3 nucleotides read TGTGCCACCATAAGCAGGGGGGGCACTGAAGCTTTCTTT.

In its sample, this clonotype was seen a few times. The chain carries TRBV20-1 and TRBJ2-3; D unresolved. Trimming cost V 0 bases and J 0 bases, with 7 bases left between them. There are 14 residues in the CDR3. Looked up from germline, CDR1 is DFQATT and CDR2 is SNEGSKA (reference sequence). In DNA, the CDR3 is TGCAGTGCTAGAGATCTTGAGAGCACAGATACGCAGTATTTT. Its translation is CSARDLESTDTQYF.

V usage is TRBV10-3 and J usage is TRBJ2-1; no definite D call. The V and J ends lost 0 bases and 0 bases respectively, with 12 bases between them. Germline CDR1 reads ENHRY; CDR2 reads SYGVKD. The CDR3 loop spans 17 amino acids. CDR3 nucleotide sequence: TGTGCCATCAGTGAGTCAGTAGCTACGAACTCCTACAATGAGCAGTTCTTC. Protein product: CAISESVATNSYNEQFF.

The gene calls are TRBV24-1 and TRBJ2-3; TRBD1 might be the D (5 bases). Germline loops: CDR1 KGHDR, CDR2 SFDVKD. The V end lost 5 bases, the J end lost 3 bases, and 20 bases lay between the germline ends. There are 17 residues in the CDR3. The DNA of the CDR3 is TGTGCCACCAGTGTATACCCGGCCAGGGATTATACAGATACGCAGTATTTT. This sequence encodes CATSVYPARDYTDTQYF.

The V gene is TRBV20-1, the J gene TRBJ1-1; TRBD1 matches at 9 bases. The V and J ends lost 5 bases and 3 bases, in that order; junction bases with no gene match: 10. The CDR3 runs 15 residues. Germline loops: CDR1 DFQATT, CDR2 SNEGSKA (reference sequence). The CDR3 nucleotides are TGCAGTGCTGGAGCCCTGACAGGGGGAGACACTGAAGCTTTCTTT. Translated, it gives CSAGALTGGDTEAFF.

This clonotype showed up just a few times. The CDR3 protein is CSAGWWQGYGYTF. In DNA, the CDR3 is TGCAGTGCTGGATGGTGGCAGGGCTACGGCTACACCTTC. The rearrangement links TRBV20-1 to TRBJ1-2, with a weak D call TRBD1 (5 bases). The germline gives CDR1 DFQATT, CDR2 SNEGSKA (reference sequence). V shed 5 bases and J shed 8 bases, with 18 bases lying between them. The CDR3 extends over 13 amino acids.

This clonotype appeared a few times. This rearrangement joins TRBV29-1 to TRBJ2-5, with D hard to call. The CDR3 extends over 12 amino acids. The germline V gene has CDR1 SQVTM and CDR2 ANQGSEA. Trimming took off 1 base at V and 1 base at J, with 4 bases between the two ends. This CDR3 reads CSVEGGQETQYF. In DNA, the CDR3 is TGCAGCGTTGAAGGGGGCCAAGAGACCCAGTACTTC.

This clonotype was counted between two and nine times. The V gene is TRBV19, the J gene TRBJ1-3, with TRBD1 as a possible D gene (5 bases). V lost 4 bases, J lost 0 bases, and 16 bases lay in between. There are 17 residues in the CDR3. Per germline, CDR1 LNHDA and CDR2 SQIVND (reference sequence). The CDR3 DNA reads TGTGCCAGTAGTAAAACAGGCTCCCGGCTCTCTGGAAACACCATATATTTT. Translation: CASSKTGSRLSGNTIYF. Combining the CDR3 with reference TRBV19 and TRBJ1-3 gives the whole variable domain DGGITQSPKYLFRKEGQNVTLSCEQNLNHDAMYWYRQDPGQGLRLIYYSQIVNDFQKGDIAEGYSVSREKKESFPLTVTSAQKNPTAFYLCASSKTGSRLSGNTIYFGEGSWLTVV.

This clonotype has a handful of counts. V and J are TRBV12-3 or TRBV12-4 and TRBJ1-5; 8 bases map to TRBD1. The J segment lost 8 bases and the V segment lost 7 bases, leaving 10 bases of the junction unmatched. The CDR3 totals 14 residues. The CDR3 nucleotides are TGTGCCAGCACGACACAGGGGGGGTTCGAGCCCCAGCATTTT. This encodes CASTTQGGFEPQHF.